Below are 26 T cell receptor beta chains sequenced from a single sample in a study of sequential checkpoint blockade in melanoma. Treatment described: randomized to nivolumab then ipilimumab (arm A) or the reverse (arm B). Sequencing was performed with immunoSEQ multiplex PCR; in TCRdb, only in-frame clones are kept and a portion is missing. In the table there are about 38,000 clones, about 88% of which are singletons. Sequenced material: CD8+ T cells sorted from blood (inferred from file names), taken from a patient given nivolumab and ipilimumab in sequence. The receptors shown here come from a human donor with melanoma.

DNA of the CDR3: TGTGCCAGCAGCTTGACCGAGACCGGCGGCCACGAGCAGTACTTC. Encoded protein: CASSLTETGGHEQYF. V usage is TRBV7-6 and J usage is TRBJ2-7, with D unclear. CDR3 length: 15 residues. CDR1 is SGHVS, CDR2 FNYEAQ, per germline. V lost 3 bases, J lost 5 bases, and 17 bases lay in between. Full variable domain (rest looked up from reference TRBV7-6 and TRBJ2-7): GAGVSQSPRYKVTKRGQDVALRCDPISGHVSLYWYRQALGQGPEFLTYFNYEAQQDKSGLPNDRFSAERPEGSISTLTIQRTEQRDSAMYRCASSLTETGGHEQYFGPGTRLTVT.

This sequence joins TRBV11-2 and TRBJ2-5, with 7 bases identical to TRBD2. Germline loops: CDR1 SGHAT, CDR2 FQNNGV. V dropped 5 bases and J dropped 5; count of bases not matched to a gene: 5. The CDR3 contains 13 residues. The CDR3 DNA reads as TGTGCCAGCAGCGGGGCGGGAGCTGAGACCCAGTACTTC. Amino acids: CASSGAGAETQYF.

This clone was observed a handful of times. The genes are TRBV7-9 and TRBJ2-7; 12 bases line up with TRBD2. Trimming removed 5 bases from V and 1 base from J; junction bases left unmatched: 3. CDR3 length: 15 residues. Germline V gives CDR1 SEHNR, CDR2 FQNEAQ (reference sequence). The CDR3 DNA reads TGTGCCAGCAGCCGTGGACTAGCGGGGTCCTACGAGCAGTACGTC. Amino acids: CASSRGLAGSYEQYV.

The V and J genes are TRBV5-4 and TRBJ1-5; D is unresolved. CDR1 SGHNT and CDR2 YYREEE come from the germline V gene (reference sequence). The ends were cut back, 4 bases at V and 4 bases at J, with 12 bases in the middle. The CDR3 contains 14 residues. The CDR3 here is CASSQEAGNQPQHF. The CDR3 coding sequence is TGTGCCAGCAGCCAAGAGGCGGGGAATCAGCCCCAGCATTTT. Together with reference TRBV5-4 and TRBJ1-5, the CDR3 gives the full variable domain: ETGVTQSPTHLIKTRGQQVTLRCSSQSGHNTVSWYQQALGQGPQFIFQYYREEENGRGNFPPRFSGLQFPNYSSELNVNALELDDSALYLCASSQEAGNQPQHFGDGTRLSIL.

The rearrangement joins TRBV9 to TRBJ2-7, with 8 bases aligning to TRBD1. This CDR3 contains 17 residues. The germline gives CDR1 SGDLS, CDR2 YYNGEE. The J segment lost 10 bases and the V segment lost 4 bases, leaving 22 bases of the junction unmatched. The CDR3 is CASSLTDRDPVAVPQYF. In DNA, the CDR3 is TGTGCCAGCAGCTTGACGGACAGGGACCCAGTCGCAGTCCCTCAGTACTTC.

The chain recombines TRBV27 with TRBJ1-5, with a tentative D call TRBD1 (6 bases). The CDR3 spans 13 residues. Trimming left V 4 bases short and J 5 bases short, with 9 bases between. CDR1 is MNHEY, CDR2 SMNVEV, per germline (reference sequence). The CDR3 DNA reads TGTGCCAGCAGTTGGGCAGGGGATCAGCCCCAGCATTTT. This gives the protein CASSWAGDQPQHF.

This clone has only one observation. V gene TRBV9 combines with J gene TRBJ1-1; the D is unclear. The CDR3 extends over 15 amino acids. The germline CDR1 and CDR2 sequences are SGDLS and YYNGEE. Deletions cut 0 bases from V and 0 bases from J, with 9 bases between. The CDR3: CASSVGGTMNTEAFF. The CDR3 nucleotides are TGTGCCAGCAGCGTAGGCGGCACCATGAACACTGAAGCTTTCTTT.

The rearrangement uses TRBV7-9 and TRBJ1-2, with D perhaps TRBD1 (5 bases). V lost 0 bases to trimming and J lost 2 bases, with 16 bases between them. The germline V gene has CDR1 SEHNR and CDR2 FQNEAQ (reference sequence). The CDR3 extends over 17 amino acids. CDR3 sequence (DNA): TGTGCCAGCAGCTTAGCGGACGGGGACTTAACGAACTATGGCTACACCTTC. Protein sequence: CASSLADGDLTNYGYTF. Drawing the rest from reference TRBV7-9 and TRBJ1-2, the complete variable domain is DTGVSQNPRHKITKRGQNVTFRCDPISEHNRLYWYRQTLGQGPEFLTYFQNEAQLEKSRLLSDRFSAERPKGSFSTLEIQRTEQGDSAMYLCASSLADGDLTNYGYTFGSGTRLTVV.

This sequence joins TRBV5-4 and TRBJ2-2; possible D gene TRBD2, 5 bases. V lost 0 bases and J 6 bases, leaving 12 bases between the germline ends. CDR1 is SGHNT and CDR2 is YYREEE in the germline V gene (reference sequence). The CDR3 sequence is 15 residues long. This CDR3 reads CASSLGPLASGELFF. CDR3 sequence (DNA): TGTGCCAGCAGCTTGGGTCCTCTAGCATCCGGGGAGCTGTTTTTT. Full variable domain (outside the CDR3, taken from reference TRBV5-4 and TRBJ2-2): ETGVTQSPTHLIKTRGQQVTLRCSSQSGHNTVSWYQQALGQGPQFIFQYYREEENGRGNFPPRFSGLQFPNYSSELNVNALELDDSALYLCASSLGPLASGELFFGEGSRLTVL.

The chain carries TRBV9 and TRBJ2-1; 10 bases align to TRBD2. Germline CDR1 and CDR2: SGDLS and YYNGEE. V dropped 0 bases and J dropped 7; count of bases not matched to a gene: 4. The CDR3 is 15 residues long. The CDR3 reads CASSVGAGGINEQFF. For the CDR3, the DNA is TGTGCCAGCAGCGTAGGAGCGGGAGGGATAAATGAGCAGTTCTTC.

V gene TRBV7-3 combines with J gene TRBJ2-3, with TRBD2 as a possible D gene (7 bases). The CDR3 sequence is 15 residues long. CDR1 and CDR2 from the germline V gene are SGHTA and FQGTGA. The V end was cut by 4 bases, the J end by 4 bases, with 15 bases between. The CDR3 loop is CASSSTGGPSDTQYF. CDR3 sequence (DNA): TGTGCCAGCAGCTCAACCGGGGGGCCCTCAGATACGCAGTATTTT.

This clone was detected only once. V and J are TRBV4-2 and TRBJ2-5, with TRBD2 matching over 8 bases. The J call is in doubt because the DNA end fits TRBJ2-7 better. Per the germline V gene, CDR1 is LGHNA and CDR2 is YNFKEQ. CDR3 length: 16 amino acids. The CDR3 DNA follows: TGTGCCAGCAGCCAAGAAGGCCAGCGGGGGTTCTACGAGCAGTACTTC. Residues: CASSQEGQRGFYEQYF.

V and J are TRBV9 and TRBJ2-3; 12 bases map to TRBD2. The CDR3 totals 18 residues. V was pared by 0 bases and J by 3 bases, with 8 bases of the junction left unmatched. CDR1 and CDR2 from the germline V gene are SGDLS and YYNGEE. The CDR3 region is CASSVGSSGRAATDTQYF. In nucleotides, the CDR3 is TGTGCCAGCAGCGTAGGGTCTAGCGGGAGGGCCGCGACAGATACGCAGTATTTT.

In DNA, the CDR3 is TGTGCCAGCAGCAAAGTTATGGGAGGGGACACTGAAGCTTTCTTT. Translating it yields CASSKVMGGDTEAFF. This chain connects TRBV21-1 to TRBJ1-1. TRBV21-1 is flagged as a pseudogene. CDR3 length: 15 residues.

The V gene is TRBV19, the J gene TRBJ1-2; possibly TRBD1 for D (5 bases). This CDR3 contains 16 residues. Trimming removed 1 base from V and 2 bases from J, with 14 bases in between. Germline CDR1 is LNHDA and CDR2 is SQIVND (reference sequence). The CDR3 loop reads CASSIGFRAGNYGYTF. DNA for the CDR3: TGTGCCAGTAGTATAGGTTTCAGGGCAGGGAACTATGGCTACACCTTC.

This clone has just one count. The CDR3 DNA sequence: TGCGCCAGCAGCTTGGCCGGAGGTTCGGAGGGAGGATACTTC. Its translation: CASSLAGGSEGGYF. V is TRBV5-1 and J is TRBJ2-7; the D gene is possibly TRBD2 (6 bases). The CDR3 contains 14 residues. The V gene's germline CDR1 is SGHRS and CDR2 YFSETQ. Trimming removed 0 bases at V and 13 bases at J, with 20 bases between.

The chain is built from TRBV5-8 and TRBJ2-7; weak D call: TRBD2 (6 bases). Germline loops: CDR1 SGHTS, CDR2 YDEGEE. V was clipped by 7 bases and J by 1 base, with 21 bases between them. The CDR3 loop spans 16 amino acids. The CDR3 DNA is TGTGCCAGCGCATTACGGGACTCCAGCAGGTCCTACGAGCAGTACTTC. Protein sequence: CASALRDSSRSYEQYF.

This chain joins TRBV2 and TRBJ2-7, with a weak D call TRBD1 (6 bases). V gave up 4 bases and J gave up 0 bases, with 13 bases separating them. CDR1 is SNHLY, CDR2 FYNNEI, per germline. The CDR3 spans 15 residues. The CDR3 region has the DNA TGTGCCAGCAGTGGACACCGGGACATCTCCTACGAGCAGTACGTC. It translates to CASSGHRDISYEQYV.

The chain is built from TRBV27 and TRBJ2-1, with D perhaps TRBD2 (7 bases). Germline V CDR1 and CDR2: MNHEY, SMNVEV (reference sequence). The CDR3 is 14 residues long. Trimming took off 6 bases at V and 5 bases at J, with 14 bases between the two ends. The CDR3 loop reads CASSLRGAHNEQFF. Here the CDR3 DNA reads TGTGCCAGCAGCCTCCGGGGGGCCCACAATGAGCAGTTCTTC.

The chain carries TRBV29-1 and TRBJ1-2, with TRBD1 matching 10 bases. The V segment lost 1 base and the J segment 2 bases; nucleotides outside the gene matches: 1. CDR3 length equals 14 residues. Germline CDR1 SQVTM, CDR2 ANQGSEA. The CDR3 sequence: CSVEGTGGNYGYTF. The CDR3 coding sequence is TGCAGCGTTGAAGGGACAGGGGGGAACTATGGCTACACCTTC.

The chain carries TRBV14 and TRBJ2-7, with 10 bases matching TRBD1. Germline V gene sequence: CDR1 SGHDN, CDR2 FVKESK. The CDR3 spans 16 residues. V was pared by 0 bases and J by 5 bases, with 7 bases of the junction left unmatched. The CDR3 nucleotides are TGTGCCAGCAGCCAAGATATGACAGGGGGCCTCCACGAGCAGTACTTC. This encodes CASSQDMTGGLHEQYF.

This clone was counted only a few times. The chain employs TRBV29-1 and TRBJ2-1; 10 bases are shared with TRBD2. V trimming: 5 bases; J trimming: 5 bases; junction bases outside the gene matches: 9. The CDR3 consists of 15 residues. Per the germline V gene, CDR1 is SQVTM and CDR2 is ANQGSEA. The CDR3 coding sequence is TGCAGCGTTCGTTCTAGCGGGAGCTTACACAATGAGCAGTTCTTC. Encoded protein: CSVRSSGSLHNEQFF.

V gene TRBV25-1 combines with J gene TRBJ2-2; TRBD2 agrees at 9 bases. The length of the CDR3 is 18 residues. Germline V lookup: CDR1 MGHDK, CDR2 SYGVNS. J was trimmed by 1 base and V by 6 bases; bases with no gene match: 12. CDR3 amino acids: CASREGASGERNTGELFF. Written as DNA, the CDR3 is TGTGCCAGCAGGGAGGGGGCTAGCGGGGAACGGAACACCGGGGAGCTGTTTTTT. The full variable domain, in which reference TRBV25-1 and TRBJ2-2 provide the parts outside the CDR3, is EADIYQTPRYLVIGTGKKITLECSQTMGHDKMYWYQQDPGMELHLIHYSYGVNSTEKGDLSSESTVSRIRTEHFPLTLESARPSHTSQYLCASREGASGERNTGELFFGEGSRLTVL.

The chain joins TRBV27 to TRBJ2-7; 9 bases align to TRBD2. This CDR3 has 14 amino acids. CDR1 and CDR2 from the germline V gene are MNHEY and SMNVEV (reference sequence). V shed 3 bases, J shed 2 bases, and the junction held 2 bases outside the gene matches. As DNA, the CDR3 is TGTGCCAGCAGTTTGGCGGGGGGGGCCTACGAGCAGTACTTC. Translation gives CASSLAGGAYEQYF.

This chain connects TRBV15 to TRBJ1-1; weak D call: TRBD1 (6 bases). V was pared by 4 bases and J by 5 bases, with 17 bases between. CDR1 and CDR2 (germline): LNHNV, YYDKDF (reference sequence). The CDR3 loop spans 15 amino acids. In DNA, the CDR3 is TGTGCCACCAGCATACTACAGGGTAGGGGGACTGAAGCTTTCTTT. Its translation is CATSILQGRGTEAFF.

This sequence joins TRBV19 and TRBJ1-2; a weak D match, TRBD1 (6 bases). V lost 5 bases to trimming and J lost 4 bases, with 11 bases between them. This CDR3 has 13 amino acids. The V gene's germline CDR1 is LNHDA and CDR2 SQIVND (reference sequence). CDR3 in DNA: TGTGCCAGTAGTCCCGGGACACTCTATGGCTACACCTTC. Its translation: CASSPGTLYGYTF.